This record covers a single T cell receptor (beta chain). This receptor's antigen is unknown. No clone much larger than this one lies a single base away; base qualities are absent. This sample stems from a study of T cell changes during pregnancy in multiple sclerosis (dated by TCRdb to about 2019). General notes on the study: In women with multiple sclerosis, the researchers looked at how the T cell repertoire shifted as pregnancy progressed.

Libraries came from the immunoSEQ multiplex PCR assay. TCRdb carries this immuneACCESS record with in-frame sequences only. Its versions omit some clonotypes, under half of them owing to an unresolved V gene in the studies checked, with the rest unexplained. The sample profile shows tens of thousands of clones; 89% of them were found once. About 11% of the sample is taken by the ten largest. The CDR3 measures 14 amino acids from cysteine to phenylalanine. Here the CDR3 DNA is all that survives: 42 bases in frame from base 1. CDR1 is given as SNHLY and CDR2 as FYNNEI, both from the germline V gene. Cut back by 6 bases and 10 bases, the V and J ends lie 16 bases apart.

Material: CD8+ T cells from peripheral blood mononuclear cells, obtained in the third trimester of pregnancy. The TCR comes from a female donor with multiple sclerosis, enrolled in a pregnancy study. The chain joins TRBV2 to TRBJ1-6, with an unclear D gene assignment. Here the CDR3 is given as CASRWGPRGSPLHF. The nucleotides are TGTGCCAGCAGGTGGGGTCCCCGGGGATCACCCCTCCACTTT.